This T cell receptor beta chain was recorded in a study of human T cells and chemical hapten exposure. In regard to this clonotype: One end of the junction does not line up with germline, which may come from a read error.

From the RACE reads, TCRdb called clonotypes with MiXCR, one entry per CDR3 protein. The sample includes 350,000 to 400,000 distinct CDR3 sequences, about 6% of them seen just once. The time point: patch test 2, 6 weeks after DPC sensitization. Sample treatment: therapeutic diphenylcyclopropenone sensitization with weekly scalp DPC. The CDR3 spans 16 residues. Looked up from germline, CDR1 is SSHAT and CDR2 is FNYEAQ (reference sequence). This receptor was obtained from a woman aged 18-30 years with alopecia areata. Some clones in this sample may be carry-over from other donors' samples. Specimen: whole blood, collected in connection with sensitization to the hapten diphenylcyclopropenone (DPC). V is TRBV7-7 and J is TRBJ2-3, with 11 bases matching TRBD2. CDR3 residues: CASSSLAGGEADTQYF. The CDR3 DNA sequence: TGTGCTAGCAGCAGCCTAGCGGGGGGAGAGGCAGATACGCAGTATTTT.